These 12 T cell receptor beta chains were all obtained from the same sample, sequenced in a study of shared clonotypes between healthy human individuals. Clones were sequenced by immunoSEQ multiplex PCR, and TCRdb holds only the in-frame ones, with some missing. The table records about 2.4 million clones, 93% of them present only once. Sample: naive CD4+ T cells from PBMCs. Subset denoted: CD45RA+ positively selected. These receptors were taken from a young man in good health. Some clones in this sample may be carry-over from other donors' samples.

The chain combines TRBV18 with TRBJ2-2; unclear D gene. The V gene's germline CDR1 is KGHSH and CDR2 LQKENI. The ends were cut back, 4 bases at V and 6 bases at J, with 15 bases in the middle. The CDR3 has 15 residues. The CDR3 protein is CASSLNESPSGELFF. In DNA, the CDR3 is TGTGCCAGCTCACTGAACGAGTCCCCCTCCGGGGAGCTGTTTTTT. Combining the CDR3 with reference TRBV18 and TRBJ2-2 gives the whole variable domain NAGVMQNPRHLVRRRGQEARLRCSPMKGHSHVYWYRQLPEEGLKFMVYLQKENIIDESGMPKERFSAEFPKEGPSILRIQQVVRGDSAAYFCASSLNESPSGELFFGEGSRLTVL.

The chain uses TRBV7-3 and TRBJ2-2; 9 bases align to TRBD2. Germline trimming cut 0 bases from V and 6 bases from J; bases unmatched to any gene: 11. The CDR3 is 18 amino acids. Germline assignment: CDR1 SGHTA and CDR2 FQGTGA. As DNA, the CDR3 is TGTGCCAGCAGCTTAACGGGGTTAGCGGGAGTAGGCGCCGGGGAGCTGTTTTTT. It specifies CASSLTGLAGVGAGELFF. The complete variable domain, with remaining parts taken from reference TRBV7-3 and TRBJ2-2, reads GAGVSQTPSNKVTEKGKYVELRCDPISGHTALYWYRQSLGQGPEFLIYFQGTGAADDSGLPNDRFFAVRPEGSVSTLKIQRTERGDSAVYLCASSLTGLAGVGAGELFFGEGSRLTVL.

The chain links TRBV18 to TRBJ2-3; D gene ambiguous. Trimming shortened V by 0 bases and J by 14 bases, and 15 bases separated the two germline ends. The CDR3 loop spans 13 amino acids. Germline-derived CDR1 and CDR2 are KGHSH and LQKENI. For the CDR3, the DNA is TGTGCCAGCTCACCACCGTCCAGGATCGATCTGTATTTT. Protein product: CASSPPSRIDLYF.

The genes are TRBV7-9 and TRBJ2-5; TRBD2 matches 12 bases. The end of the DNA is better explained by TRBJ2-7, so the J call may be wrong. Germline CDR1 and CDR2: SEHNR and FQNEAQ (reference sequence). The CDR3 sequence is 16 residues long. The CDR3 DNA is TGTGCCAGCAGCTCCGAACTAGCGGGAGGCTTCCACGAGCAGTACTTC. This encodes CASSSELAGGFHEQYF.

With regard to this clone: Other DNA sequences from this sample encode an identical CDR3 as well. The CDR3 region is CASSLVGYEQYF. Here the CDR3 DNA reads TGTGCCAGCAGCTTAGTCGGATACGAGCAGTACTTC. V is TRBV7-9 and J is TRBJ2-7, with no clear D. The CDR3 is made up of 12 amino acids. The germline CDR1 and CDR2 sequences are SEHNR and FQNEAQ (reference sequence). Trimming took off 1 base at V and 4 bases at J, with 5 bases between the two ends.

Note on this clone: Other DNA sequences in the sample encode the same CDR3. The CDR3 region is CASSPRDRGHEQYF. The CDR3 DNA follows: TGCGCCAGCAGCCCGCGGGACAGGGGGCACGAGCAGTACTTC. V is TRBV4-1 and J is TRBJ2-7; 12 positions agree with TRBD1. The germline V gene has CDR1 MGHRA and CDR2 YSYEKL. After removal of 4 bases from V and 5 bases from J, the junction contained 3 bases not matched to a gene. CDR3 size: 14 residues.

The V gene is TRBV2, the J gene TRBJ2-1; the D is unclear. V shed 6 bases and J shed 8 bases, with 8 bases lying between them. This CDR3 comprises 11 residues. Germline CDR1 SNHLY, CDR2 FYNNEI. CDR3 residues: CASSVTYEQFF. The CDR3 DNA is TGTGCCAGCAGCGTCACGTATGAGCAGTTCTTC.

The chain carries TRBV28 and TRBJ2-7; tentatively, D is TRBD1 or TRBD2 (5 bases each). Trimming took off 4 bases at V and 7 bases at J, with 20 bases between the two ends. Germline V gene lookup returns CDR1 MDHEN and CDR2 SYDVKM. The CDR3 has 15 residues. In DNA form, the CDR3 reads TGTGCCAGCAGTTCGACCTCCGGGACCCCTTGGGAGCAGTACTTC. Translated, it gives CASSSTSGTPWEQYF. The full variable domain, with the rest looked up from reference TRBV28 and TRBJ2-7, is DVKVTQSSRYLVKRTGEKVFLECVQDMDHENMFWYRQDPGLGLRLIYFSYDVKMKEKGDIPEGYSVSREKKERFSLILESASTNQTSMYLCASSSTSGTPWEQYFGPGTRLTVT.

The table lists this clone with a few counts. CDR3: CAWSVGHMAETQYF. The CDR3 coding sequence is TGTGCCTGGAGTGTGGGACACATGGCGGAGACCCAGTACTTC. The chain is built from TRBV30 and TRBJ2-5; possible D gene TRBD1, 6 bases. The CDR3 spans 14 residues. Per germline, CDR1 GTSNPN and CDR2 SVGIG (reference sequence). Deletions cut 0 bases from V and 5 bases from J, with 13 bases between.

The CDR3 nucleotides are TGTGCCAGCAAAATGTTTTCGGGCTCAGATACGCAGTATTTT. Its translation: CASKMFSGSDTQYF. The chain links TRBV9 to TRBJ2-3; D call uncertain. Germline lookup yields CDR1 SGDLS and CDR2 YYNGEE. This CDR3 is 14 amino acids long. The V end was cut by 6 bases, the J end by 4 bases, with 15 bases between.

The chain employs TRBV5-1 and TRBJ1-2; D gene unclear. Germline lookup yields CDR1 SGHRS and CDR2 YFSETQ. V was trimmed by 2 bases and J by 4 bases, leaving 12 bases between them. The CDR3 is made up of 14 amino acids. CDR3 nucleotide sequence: TGCGCCAGCAGCTTCGGTCAGGATGGCTATGGCTACACCTTC. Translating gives CASSFGQDGYGYTF.

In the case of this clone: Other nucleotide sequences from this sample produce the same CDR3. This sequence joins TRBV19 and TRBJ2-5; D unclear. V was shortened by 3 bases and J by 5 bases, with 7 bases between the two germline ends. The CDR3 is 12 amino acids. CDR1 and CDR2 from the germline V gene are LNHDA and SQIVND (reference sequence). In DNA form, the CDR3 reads TGTGCCAGTAGTATCGGCGAGGAGACCCAGTACTTC. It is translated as CASSIGEETQYF.